This is a list of T cell receptor beta chains from one sample in a study of blood T cell repertoires in COVID-19. The data were produced by immunoSEQ multiplex PCR, yet TCRdb's version contains in-frame clones alone and is incomplete. The sample includes roughly 67,000 clones, 85% to 95% of them seen just once. The sample comprised peripheral blood. All receptors derive from a man in his 70s with active COVID-19. CDR3s include the opening cysteine and the closing phenylalanine or tryptophan. A D gene is named only where the DNA matches it firmly.

j_gene: TRBJ2-3
v_gene: TRBV11-1
d_gene: TRBD2
CDR3aa: CASSLGVAGSTDTQYF
CDR3nt: TGTGCCAGCAGCTTAGGGGTAGCGGGAAGCACAGATACGCAGTATTTT

j_gene: TRBJ2-7
v_gene: TRBV12-1
d_gene: -
CDR3aa: CASSSPIRDRIYEQYF
CDR3nt: TGTGCCAGCAGCTCACCCATCCGGGACAGGATCTACGAGCAGTACTTC

j_gene: TRBJ2-7
v_gene: TRBV7-9
d_gene: TRBD1
CDR3aa: CASSPRTGGSPNSYEQYF
CDR3nt: TGTGCCAGCAGCCCGCGCACAGGGGGCAGCCCTAACTCCTACGAGCAGTACTTC

j_gene: TRBJ2-2
v_gene: TRBV5-1
d_gene: -
CDR3aa: CASSLNTGTNTGELFF
CDR3nt: TGCGCCAGCAGCTTGAATACAGGGACGAACACCGGGGAGCTGTTTTTT

j_gene: TRBJ1-1
v_gene: TRBV4-1
d_gene: -
CDR3aa: CASSQVGQENTEAFF
CDR3nt: TGCGCCAGCAGCCAAGTGGGTCAGGAGAACACTGAAGCTTTCTTT

j_gene: TRBJ2-3
v_gene: TRBV5-1
d_gene: TRBD1
CDR3aa: CASSSSGGQGPDTQYF
CDR3nt: TGCGCCAGCAGCTCCTCGGGGGGACAGGGGCCAGATACGCAGTATTTT

j_gene: TRBJ1-5
v_gene: TRBV5-1
d_gene: TRBD1
CDR3aa: CASRPETGGIHDQPQHF
CDR3nt: TGCGCCAGCAGACCTGAGACAGGGGGAATTCACGATCAGCCCCAGCATTTT

j_gene: TRBJ1-4
v_gene: TRBV19
d_gene: TRBD1
CDR3aa: CASSIHLVWGQGITNEKLFF
CDR3nt: TGTGCCAGTAGTATCCATTTGGTTTGGGGACAGGGGATAACTAATGAAAAACTGTTTTTT

j_gene: TRBJ2-3
v_gene: TRBV25-1
d_gene: TRBD1
CDR3aa: CASSESRQGGADTQYF
CDR3nt: TGTGCCAGCAGTGAATCCAGACAGGGCGGCGCAGATACGCAGTATTTT

j_gene: TRBJ1-6
v_gene: TRBV6-1
d_gene: -
CDR3aa: CASSELHSFNSPLHF
CDR3nt: TGTGCCAGCAGTGAATTGCACAGTTTTAATTCACCCCTCCACTTT

j_gene: TRBJ1-5
v_gene: TRBV27
d_gene: -
CDR3aa: CASSKNLAGQPQHF
CDR3nt: TGTGCCAGCAGTAAGAACTTGGCGGGTCAGCCCCAGCATTTT

j_gene: TRBJ2-3
v_gene: TRBV10-1
d_gene: -
CDR3aa: CASSALLKSTDTQYF
CDR3nt: TGCGCCAGCAGTGCCTTACTGAAGAGCACAGATACGCAGTATTTT

j_gene: TRBJ2-3
v_gene: TRBV4-3
d_gene: TRBD2
CDR3aa: CASSQEGLAGGGVNTQYF
CDR3nt: TGCGCCAGCAGCCAAGAGGGACTAGCGGGGGGGGGTGTGAATACGCAGTATTTT

j_gene: TRBJ1-4
v_gene: TRBV11-2
d_gene: -
CDR3aa: CASSENRANNEKLFF
CDR3nt: TGTGCCAGCAGCGAGAACAGGGCGAATAATGAAAAACTGTTTTTT

j_gene: TRBJ1-2
v_gene: TRBV7-8
d_gene: -
CDR3aa: CASSLSRFGNGYTF
CDR3nt: TGTGCCAGCAGCTTGTCCCGGTTCGGGAATGGCTACACCTTC

j_gene: TRBJ1-5
v_gene: TRBV5-1
d_gene: TRBD1
CDR3aa: CASSPGQGSQPQHF
CDR3nt: TGCGCCAGCAGCCCGGGACAGGGGAGTCAGCCCCAGCATTTT

j_gene: TRBJ2-5
v_gene: TRBV9
d_gene: TRBD2
CDR3aa: CASGARGVQETQYF
CDR3nt: TGTGCCAGCGGCGCACGGGGGGTCCAAGAGACCCAGTACTTC

j_gene: TRBJ1-2
v_gene: TRBV5-1
d_gene: -
CDR3aa: CASSMGDLGPLGYTF
CDR3nt: TGCGCCAGCAGTATGGGTGATTTGGGCCCCCTCGGCTACACCTTC

j_gene: TRBJ1-1
v_gene: TRBV5-6
d_gene: -
CDR3aa: CASSWGQGNTEAFF
CDR3nt: TGTGCCAGCAGCTGGGGCCAGGGGAACACTGAAGCTTTCTTT

j_gene: TRBJ1-1
v_gene: TRBV7-9
d_gene: -
CDR3aa: CASSPRQVGNTEAFF
CDR3nt: TGTGCCAGCAGCCCCAGGCAGGTAGGGAACACTGAAGCTTTCTTT